The source of this TCR beta chain is a study of pediatric ulcerative colitis. The study, taken as a whole, reports: In rectum, acute severe colitis had expanded clones and less diversity.

From germline, CDR1 is PRHDT and CDR2 FYEKMQ (reference sequence). This CDR3 is built from 13 residues. V lost 3 bases and J lost 2, with 7 bases in between. The count of this clone is one. No antigen is known for it. During colonoscopy, one to two rectal pinch biopsies were collected. Clones were read by immunoSEQ multiplex PCR, and TCRdb kept only the in-frame ones, dropping some. This table has 40,000 to 55,000 clones, 78% appearing once. The receptor comes from a girl aged 10 to 17 with moderate ulcerative colitis. This chain uses TRBV13 with TRBJ1-2, with D tentatively TRBD1 (5 bases). Sequenced: gut tissue. This chain's CDR3 is CASSLGGNYGYTF. As DNA, the CDR3 is TGTGCCAGCAGCTTGGGGGGGAACTATGGCTACACCTTC.